A selection of T cell receptor beta chains follows, all from one sample in a study of T cell responses to AZD1222 COVID-19 vaccine. The data were produced by immunoSEQ multiplex PCR, yet TCRdb's version contains in-frame clones alone and is incomplete. The sample shows about 150,000 clones, about 91% of them seen only once. The specimen comprised peripheral blood, sampled on day 0 of AZD1222 vaccination. All receptors derive from an adult in good health. The conserved cysteine and the conserved F or W are not part of the CDR3 here. Each record gives: V gene, clone size, J gene, CDR3 protein. The size of a clone is reported for some rows only, either as once, few or many, or as a class for expanded clones.

>TRBV7-2|-|TRBJ2-1
ASSSRMGNEQF
>TRBV2|-|TRBJ2-7
ASSESPPGGGFAYEQY
>TRBV9|-|TRBJ2-1
ASSVDIGAGNEQF
>TRBV7-3|-|TRBJ2-7
ASSLNAGETYEQY
>TRBV9|once|TRBJ2-7
ASSVEGMREQY
>TRBV15|-|TRBJ2-7
ATSSLAGIQIYEQY
>TRBV30|-|TRBJ2-7
AWTADYEQY
>TRBV5-1|-|TRBJ2-7
ASSPLGGDEQY
>TRBV30|-|TRBJ1-6
AWRGPRELNSPLH
>TRBV3-1/TRBV3-2|-|TRBJ1-5
ASTQDKPSQH
>TRBV6-1|-|TRBJ2-7
ASSDFLFDRQDPYEQY
>TRBV7-2|-|TRBJ2-3
ASSSRTGTTQY
>TRBV12-3/TRBV12-4|-|TRBJ2-1
ASSRSSYNEQF
>TRBV11-2|-|TRBJ2-1
ASSSTVLAGTYNEQF
>TRBV2|-|TRBJ2-1
ASSVDVVGEQF
>TRBV7-3|-|TRBJ1-1
ASSSAGQILEAF
>TRBV9|-|TRBJ2-1
ASSVAGEGFNEQF
>TRBV6-2/TRBV6-3|-|TRBJ1-2
ASSSDRRELTLYGYT
>TRBV27|-|TRBJ2-1
ASPPTSDYYNEQF
>TRBV19|-|TRBJ2-3
ASSMRPEGTQY
>TRBV7-8|-|TRBJ1-1
ASIDRSVGNTEAF
>TRBV3-1/TRBV3-2|-|TRBJ2-5
ASSQQAGGPETQY
>TRBV3-1/TRBV3-2|-|TRBJ1-3
ASSQGRPRGNTIY
>TRBV6-6|-|TRBJ1-1
ASTSWRGYAF
>TRBV9|-|TRBJ2-7
ASSVEASTHEQY
>TRBV9|-|TRBJ1-5
ASSVAGVEGQPQH
>TRBV27|-|TRBJ2-1
ASRRLAAGSYNEQF
>TRBV19|once|TRBJ1-1
ASRVRDDTEAF
>TRBV19|-|TRBJ1-1
ASSIVGMNTEAF
>TRBV7-2|-|TRBJ2-2
ASSSPLGGSATGELF
>TRBV7-2|-|TRBJ1-1
ASSLAHRNTEAF
>TRBV5-1|-|TRBJ2-7
ASSFGGGNSYEQY
>TRBV4-3|-|TRBJ2-1
ASSQGSVGQGVRNEQF
>TRBV5-1|-|TRBJ2-7
ASSLQGYEQY
>TRBV3-1/TRBV3-2|-|TRBJ1-6
ASSQDTGFGGYNSPLH
>TRBV28|-|TRBJ2-7
ASSLAVEQY
>TRBV6-5|few|TRBJ2-1
ASSYSRGSNEQF